These T cell receptor beta chains were read from a single sample in a study of technical replicates of blood from several donors. Here immunoSEQ multiplex PCR was the method, and the copy in TCRdb shows in-frame clones only, minus some. The sample carries 70,000 to 95,000 clones, 85% to 95% recorded once. The sequenced sample was T cells isolated from PBMCs. The receptors were gathered from a human donor in good health. Both conserved end residues are part of each CDR3. D genes are given only for firm matches. Not every row has a clone size; where given, it reads once, few, many or a size class.

D gene	clone size	J gene	V gene	CDR3 DNA	CDR3 protein
.	.	TRBJ1-2	TRBV6-5	TGTGCCAGCAGTCCGCGAGTCGGGGGTGGCTACACCTTC	CASSPRVGGGYTF
TRBD2	.	TRBJ2-2	TRBV4-1	TGCGCCAGCAGCCCTAGTCTTGCGGGGGCCGGGGAGCTGTTTTTT	CASSPSLAGAGELFF
TRBD1	.	TRBJ1-4	TRBV6-5	TGTGCCAGCAGTTACGCGCGGGACAGGGACATTGAAAAACTGTTTTTT	CASSYARDRDIEKLFF
.	.	TRBJ2-1	TRBV9	TGTGCCAGCAGCCCGACTCCGTACAATGAGCAGTTCTTC	CASSPTPYNEQFF
.	.	TRBJ2-5	TRBV4-1	TGCGCCAGCAGCCTGGCCGACACGCCCCTTCAAGAGACCCAGTACTTC	CASSLADTPLQETQYF
TRBD2	.	TRBJ2-7	TRBV11-2	TGTGCCAGCAGCTTAGGTTATGGGGCTAGCGGATTCTACGAGCAGTACTTC	CASSLGYGASGFYEQYF
.	.	TRBJ2-3	TRBV4-1	TGCGCCAGCAGCCAAGATCGGTGGGCCAGGGGCGCAGATACGCAGTATTTT	CASSQDRWARGADTQYF
TRBD1	.	TRBJ2-5	TRBV5-1	TGCGCCAGCAGGGAAAAGGGACAGAATCAAGAGACCCAGTACTTC	CASREKGQNQETQYF
.	.	TRBJ1-2	TRBV14	TGTGCCAGCAGCCAGGACACCCCGCGATTGGGCTACACCTTC	CASSQDTPRLGYTF
.	.	TRBJ2-7	TRBV4-1	TGCGCCAGCAGCCAAGCACCAACTCCTGGGCTAAACTACGAGCAGTACTTC	CASSQAPTPGLNYEQYF
.	.	TRBJ2-3	TRBV18	TGTGCCAGCTCACCATCACAGGGCCGCACAGATACGCAGTATTTT	CASSPSQGRTDTQYF
.	.	TRBJ1-1	TRBV28	TGTGCCAGCAGGAAAGGACAGACGAACACTGAAGCTTTCTTT	CASRKGQTNTEAFF
TRBD1	.	TRBJ1-1	TRBV12-5	TGTGCTAGTGGTTTGGGACCAAAGGGACAGGTGAACACTGAAGCTTTCTTT	CASGLGPKGQVNTEAFF
.	.	TRBJ1-5	TRBV7-2	TGTGCCAGCAGTAACAGGGAGTCGCCCCAGCATTTT	CASSNRESPQHF
.	once	TRBJ1-5	TRBV11-2	TGTGCCAGCAGCCTAGGTCCGGGAGAAGGGTTCAATCAGCCCCAGCATTTT	CASSLGPGEGFNQPQHF
TRBD2	.	TRBJ2-7	TRBV4-1	TGCGCCAGCAGTCACACAACGGGCGGGGGGCTCTACTACGAGCAGTACTTC	CASSHTTGGGLYYEQYF
TRBD1	once	TRBJ2-7	TRBV19	TGTGCCAGTAGTGATCACAGGGGGCCTTCTTACGAGCAGTACTTC	CASSDHRGPSYEQYF
TRBD1	.	TRBJ2-7	TRBV4-1	TGCGCCAGCAGCCAACACGGGACAGGGGTTCTCGAGCAGTACTTC	CASSQHGTGVLEQYF
.	.	TRBJ2-3	TRBV5-1	TGCGCCAGCAGCTCGGGAACCAGCCTCACAGATACGCAGTATTTT	CASSSGTSLTDTQYF
.	.	TRBJ1-5	TRBV16	TGTGCCAGCAGCCCACTCCGGGAGGGTCAGCCCCAGCATTTT	CASSPLREGQPQHF
TRBD1	.	TRBJ1-2	TRBV25-1	TGTGCCAGCAGTGAGGCAGGGGGTGTCTATGGCTACACCTTC	CASSEAGGVYGYTF
.	few	TRBJ2-1	TRBV7-9	TGTGCCAGCAGCTACGAGGACGTGATTACGAGGGTCTTC	CASSYEDVITRVF
.	.	TRBJ1-3	TRBV11-1	TGTGCCAGCAGCTTTGGCAGAGGAAACACCATATATTTT	CASSFGRGNTIYF
TRBD1	.	TRBJ1-4	TRBV2	TGTGCCAGCAGTGACCGGGACAGCCCGAATGAAAAACTGTTTTTT	CASSDRDSPNEKLFF
TRBD2	.	TRBJ2-3	TRBV4-1	TGCGCCAGCAGCCCGCGGACTAGCGGAGGGGGAGATACGCAGTATTTT	CASSPRTSGGGDTQYF
TRBD2	.	TRBJ2-3	TRBV27	TGTGCCAGCAGTTTATCCCCTCCAAGCGGGAGAGTCACAGATACGCAGTATTTT	CASSLSPPSGRVTDTQYF
.	.	TRBJ1-1	TRBV2	TGTGCCAGCAGTGAAGCATCGGGACTTGAAGCTTTCTTT	CASSEASGLEAFF
.	.	TRBJ2-7	TRBV7-6	TGTGCCATTACCTCCGGGAGCTACGAGCAGTACTTC	CAITSGSYEQYF
.	few	TRBJ1-1	TRBV5-4	TGTGCCAGCAGCGTGGACAGCCTGAACACTGAAGCTTTCTTT	CASSVDSLNTEAFF
.	.	TRBJ2-6	TRBV18	TGTGCCAGCTCACCGGAGGAAACTGGGGCCAACGTCCTGACTTTC	CASSPEETGANVLTF
.	once	TRBJ2-5	TRBV7-6	TGTGCCAGCAGCTTAAATCAGGAGGGAGAGACCCAGTACTTC	CASSLNQEGETQYF
TRBD1	.	TRBJ1-5	TRBV6-1	TGTGCCAGCAGTGGATCCGGGACAGTCAATCAGCCCCAGCATTTT	CASSGSGTVNQPQHF
TRBD2	once	TRBJ2-3	TRBV5-1	TGCGCCAGCAGCCAAGGACTAGCGGGAGGCCTCCCTTTCCCAGATACGCAGTATTTT	CASSQGLAGGLPFPDTQYF
TRBD1	once	TRBJ1-5	TRBV30	TGTGCCTGGAGTGGTTCGACAGGGCCCAATCAGCCCCAGCATTTT	CAWSGSTGPNQPQHF
TRBD1	.	TRBJ1-4	TRBV28	TGTGCCAGCAGTTTACCACCGGGACAGATTAATGAAAAACTGTTTTTT	CASSLPPGQINEKLFF
.	.	TRBJ1-1	TRBV9	TGTGCCAGCAGCGTAGAGGACAAAGGTCGGCTTGAAGCTTTCTTT	CASSVEDKGRLEAFF
.	.	TRBJ2-1	TRBV29-1	TGCAGCTTCTATCCGGTAGCCGGCGGTGAGCAGTTCTTC	CSFYPVAGGEQFF
TRBD1	.	TRBJ1-2	TRBV6-5	TGTGCCAGCAGTTACGCCCCCGGGACAGTGGTTGATGGCTACACCTTC	CASSYAPGTVVDGYTF
TRBD1	.	TRBJ2-1	TRBV6-4	TGTGCCAGCAGTGCGTTGGGACAGGGGGTAAGCTCCTACAATGAGCAGTTCTTC	CASSALGQGVSSYNEQFF
.	.	TRBJ2-1	TRBV4-1	TGCGCCAGCAGCTTCAAGAGGGATTCCTACAATGAGCAGTTCTTC	CASSFKRDSYNEQFF
.	.	TRBJ1-2	TRBV29-1	TGCAGCGTTGATTTGGCAGGGAATGCTTATGGCTACACCTTC	CSVDLAGNAYGYTF
.	.	TRBJ2-6	TRBV11-2	TGTGCCAGCAGCCCTCGGCGGAGGGGAGTTAGCTCTGGGGCCAACGTCCTGACTTTC	CASSPRRRGVSSGANVLTF
.	once	TRBJ2-3	TRBV7-3	TGTGCCAGCAGCTTAGTTTCCAGTCTGCAGTATTTT	CASSLVSSLQYF
.	.	TRBJ2-2	TRBV10-3	TGTGCCATACCTGTAGGGGACACCGGGGAGCTGTTTTTT	CAIPVGDTGELFF